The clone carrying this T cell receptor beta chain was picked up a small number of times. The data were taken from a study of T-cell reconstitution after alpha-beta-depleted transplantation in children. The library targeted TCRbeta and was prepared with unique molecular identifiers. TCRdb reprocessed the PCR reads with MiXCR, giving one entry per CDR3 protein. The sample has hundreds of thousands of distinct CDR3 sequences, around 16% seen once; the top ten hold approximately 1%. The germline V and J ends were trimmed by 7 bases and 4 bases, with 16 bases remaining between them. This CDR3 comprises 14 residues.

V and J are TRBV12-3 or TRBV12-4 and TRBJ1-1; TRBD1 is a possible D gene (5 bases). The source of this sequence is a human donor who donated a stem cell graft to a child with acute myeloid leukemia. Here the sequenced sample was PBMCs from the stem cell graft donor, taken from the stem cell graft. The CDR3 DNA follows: TGTGCCAGCACCATGGGGGAGGGAGGCACTGAAGCTTTCTTT. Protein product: CASTMGEGGTEAFF.